Below are 26 T cell receptor beta chains sequenced from a single sample in a study of radiotherapy plus CTLA-4 blockade in lung cancer. Profiled with immunoSEQ multiplex PCR; TCRdb holds only in-frame clones, not every one. There are some 40,000 clones in the sample; over 60% occur only once, and approximately 2.4% lies in the top ten. The sequences come from peripheral blood, collected from a patient treated with radiotherapy plus ipilimumab. These receptors originate from a human donor with non-small cell lung cancer whose response to radiotherapy plus ipilimumab could not be evaluated.

The chain carries TRBV19 and TRBJ1-2; 11 bases are a match to TRBD1. After removal of 5 bases from V and 3 bases from J, the junction contained 5 bases not matched to a gene. The CDR3 is made up of 15 amino acids. CDR1 LNHDA and CDR2 SQIVND come from the germline V gene (reference sequence). Here the CDR3 DNA reads TGTGCCAGTAGTCCGGGACAGGGGGGAGACTATGGCTACACCTTC. This translates into CASSPGQGGDYGYTF.

The genes are TRBV2 and TRBJ2-3, with TRBD1 matching over 7 bases. The CDR3 sequence is 12 residues long. Germline V gene lookup returns CDR1 SNHLY and CDR2 FYNNEI. The ends lost 11 bases at V and 2 bases at J; junction bases unmatched: 4. For the CDR3, the DNA is TGTGCCGCACAGGGGACCACAGATACGCAGTATTTT. It encodes CAAQGTTDTQYF.

This chain joins TRBV5-1 and TRBJ1-3; TRBD1 aligns across 8 bases. Germline V lookup: CDR1 SGHRS, CDR2 YFSETQ. The CDR3 sequence is 16 residues long. The trim removed 1 base at V and 0 bases at J, leaving 3 bases unmatched. CDR3 in amino acids: CASSLQGANSGNTIYF. The CDR3, as DNA: TGCGCCAGCAGCTTGCAGGGGGCAAACTCTGGAAACACCATATATTTT.

The chain couples TRBV5-5 to TRBJ1-5; D is unresolved. There are 14 residues in the CDR3. V was trimmed by 1 base and J by 0 bases, leaving 5 bases between them. Germline CDR1 reads SGHKS; CDR2 reads YYEKEE (reference sequence). CDR3 amino acids: CASSLQYSNQPQHF. The CDR3 DNA reads TGTGCCAGCAGCTTGCAGTATAGCAATCAGCCCCAGCATTTT.

The rearrangement links TRBV6-1 to TRBJ1-1; D may be TRBD1 (5 bases). CDR1 is MNHNS, CDR2 SASEGT, per germline. CDR3 length: 14 amino acids. The V end was cut by 4 bases, the J end by 5 bases, with 14 bases between. CDR3 sequence (DNA): TGTGCCAGCAGTGCCCTTGGGGGGAGGACTGAAGCTTTCTTT. Translation: CASSALGGRTEAFF.

This CDR3 is CASRYTSGSTTDTQYF. CDR3 nucleotides: TGTGCCAGCAGGTATACTAGCGGGAGTACCACAGATACGCAGTATTTT. V gene TRBV7-2 combines with J gene TRBJ2-3; 11 bases match TRBD2. Germline values: CDR1 SGHTA, CDR2 FQGNSA. The CDR3 consists of 16 residues. With 6 bases clipped from V and 2 bases from J, the junction kept 7 bases outside the gene matches.

This chain uses TRBV28 with TRBJ1-6; D remains unclear. This CDR3 is built from 13 residues. Trimming cost V 2 bases and J 5 bases, with 4 bases left between them. Germline loops: CDR1 MDHEN, CDR2 SYDVKM. The CDR3 region has the DNA TGTGCCAGCAGTTTAACGGATAATTCACCCCTCCACTTT. This translates into CASSLTDNSPLHF.

CDR3 sequence: CAIGRGYSNQPQHF. The CDR3 region has the DNA TGTGCCATCGGAAGGGGTTATAGCAATCAGCCCCAGCATTTT. This chain uses TRBV10-3 with TRBJ1-5; D is perhaps TRBD1 (5 bases). The germline V and J ends were trimmed by 8 bases and 0 bases, with 11 bases remaining between them. CDR1 is ENHRY and CDR2 is SYGVKD in the germline V gene. The CDR3 has 14 amino acids.

This clone was seen a handful of times. The chain is built from TRBV19 and TRBJ1-5; D not certain. The V gene lost 5 bases and the J gene lost 6 bases, with 17 bases spanning the gap. The CDR3 has 15 amino acids. Germline CDR1 and CDR2: LNHDA and SQIVND (reference sequence). The CDR3 here is CASSPRTAFTQPQHF. The CDR3 DNA sequence: TGTGCCAGTAGTCCACGGACTGCATTCACTCAGCCCCAGCATTTT.

This chain links TRBV6-5 with TRBJ1-2, with TRBD1 as a possible D gene (5 bases). The CDR3 length is 13 residues. Germline loops: CDR1 MNHEY, CDR2 SVGAGI. The V end was cut by 5 bases, the J end by 8 bases, with 15 bases between. CDR3 sequence: CASSPGGPTGYTF. CDR3 bases: TGTGCCAGCAGTCCCGGGGGACCCACGGGCTACACCTTC.

V and J are TRBV27 and TRBJ1-2; TRBD1 might be the D (5 bases). Trimming pared 5 bases from V and 6 bases from J, leaving 10 bases between. The CDR3 is made up of 12 amino acids. Germline V gene sequence: CDR1 MNHEY, CDR2 SMNVEV (reference sequence). CDR3 nucleotides: TGTGCCAGCAGTCACACAGGAGATGGCTACACCTTC. Translation: CASSHTGDGYTF.

The V call is TRBV19, the J call TRBJ2-2; 14 positions match TRBD2. Germline CDR1 and CDR2: LNHDA and SQIVND (reference sequence). There are 17 residues in the CDR3. V gave up 5 bases and J gave up 2 bases; unmatched junction bases: 4. In DNA, the CDR3 is TGTGCCAGTAGTCCCGGACTAGCGGGAGGCAACACCGGGGAGCTGTTTTTT. This gives the protein CASSPGLAGGNTGELFF. The variable domain in full, completed from reference TRBV19 and TRBJ2-2, reads DGGITQSPKYLFRKEGQNVTLSCEQNLNHDAMYWYRQDPGQGLRLIYYSQIVNDFQKGDIAEGYSVSREKKESFPLTVTSAQKNPTAFYLCASSPGLAGGNTGELFFGEGSRLTVL.

The V and J genes are TRBV9 and TRBJ2-7; 14 nucleotides agree with TRBD2. The V and J ends lost 3 bases and 1 base, in that order; junction bases with no gene match: 3. From germline, CDR1 is SGDLS and CDR2 YYNGEE. This CDR3 is 16 amino acids long. CDR3 sequence: CASSEGLAGVSYEQYF. Here the CDR3 DNA reads TGTGCCAGCAGCGAGGGACTAGCGGGAGTATCCTACGAGCAGTACTTC.

This chain links TRBV7-3 with TRBJ2-7; a possible D gene is TRBD1 (6 bases). Germline V gene lookup returns CDR1 SGHTA and CDR2 FQGTGA. CDR3 length equals 15 residues. V was shortened by 3 bases and J by 2 bases, with 14 bases between the two germline ends. The CDR3 nucleotides read TGTGCCAGCAGCTTGGGCAGGGGAGCCCCCTACGAGCAGTACTTC. Translation: CASSLGRGAPYEQYF.

The V gene is TRBV6-5, the J gene TRBJ2-1; no reliable D call. Per the germline V gene, CDR1 is MNHEY and CDR2 is SVGAGI. V lost 4 bases and J 10 bases, leaving 8 bases between the germline ends. This CDR3 spans 11 amino acids. This CDR3 reads CASSFLKEQFF. The CDR3 coding sequence is TGTGCCAGCAGTTTTCTTAAAGAGCAGTTCTTC.

CDR3 in amino acids: CASSFPLAGEDTQYF. The CDR3 DNA reads as TGTGCCAGCAGCTTTCCTCTAGCGGGGGAGGATACGCAGTATTTT. The chain has TRBV5-4 and TRBJ2-3, with 10 bases fitting TRBD2. V lost 2 bases to trimming and J lost 6 bases; unmatched junction nucleotides: 6. Germline CDR1 and CDR2: SGHNT and YYREEE (reference sequence). CDR3 length equals 15 residues. The whole variable domain, remainder taken from reference TRBV5-4 and TRBJ2-3, is ETGVTQSPTHLIKTRGQQVTLRCSSQSGHNTVSWYQQALGQGPQFIFQYYREEENGRGNFPPRFSGLQFPNYSSELNVNALELDDSALYLCASSFPLAGEDTQYFGPGTRLTVL.

This sequence joins TRBV14 and TRBJ1-1, with D uncertain. Between the trimmed V and J ends, which lost 1 base and 5 bases, there was a span of 8 bases. From germline, CDR1 is SGHDN and CDR2 FVKESK. This CDR3 region has 13 residues. CDR3 amino acids: CASSQGRRTEAFF. The CDR3 coding sequence is TGTGCCAGCAGCCAAGGGAGGAGGACTGAAGCTTTCTTT.

This clone was picked up a small number of times. This chain connects TRBV6-1 to TRBJ2-3, with 12 positions matching TRBD2. Germline assignment: CDR1 MNHNS and CDR2 SASEGT. J was trimmed by 4 bases and V by 7 bases; bases with no gene match: 3. The CDR3 loop spans 14 amino acids. The CDR3 loop reads CASKLAGGPDTQYF. CDR3 coding DNA: TGTGCCAGCAAACTAGCGGGGGGCCCAGATACGCAGTATTTT.

The chain combines TRBV7-6 with TRBJ2-5; 9 bases agree with TRBD1. CDR1 and CDR2 (germline): SGHVS, FNYEAQ. This CDR3 is 15 amino acids long. The V gene end was trimmed by 5 bases and the J gene end by 5 bases; junction bases not matched to a gene: 9. The CDR3 spells CASSDKQGAWETQYF. The CDR3 region has the DNA TGTGCCAGCAGCGACAAACAGGGGGCTTGGGAGACCCAGTACTTC.

This clone was seen once. This chain joins TRBV7-9 and TRBJ2-3; 11 nucleotides match TRBD2. Trimming removed 4 bases from V and 4 bases from J; junction bases left unmatched: 4. This CDR3 spans 15 amino acids. Per germline, CDR1 SEHNR and CDR2 FQNEAQ (reference sequence). CDR3 in amino acids: CASSSGTSGADTQYF. CDR3 nucleotides: TGTGCCAGCAGCTCCGGGACTAGCGGAGCAGATACGCAGTATTTT.

This chain uses TRBV30 with TRBJ2-7; D is possibly TRBD1 (5 bases). The CDR3 covers 15 residues. Trimming stripped 0 bases from V and 3 bases from J, with 15 bases between. Germline CDR1 GTSNPN, CDR2 SVGIG (reference sequence). This chain's CDR3 is CAWSVPETALYEQYF. CDR3 nucleotide sequence: TGTGCCTGGAGTGTACCAGAGACAGCCCTCTACGAGCAGTACTTC.

This clone was seen a handful of times. The genes are TRBV2 and TRBJ1-5; D uncertain. The length of the CDR3 is 16 residues. CDR1 and CDR2 (germline): SNHLY, FYNNEI. Trimming took 6 bases from V and 2 from J, leaving 17 bases between them. The CDR3, as DNA: TGTGCCAGCAGCAATCCATCGGGAGAAGGCAATCAGCCCCAGCATTTT. Translating gives CASSNPSGEGNQPQHF.

This clone was counted a single time. J is TRBJ1-4 and V is TRBV6-5, with TRBD1 matching 8 bases. This CDR3 contains 14 residues. CDR1 is MNHEY and CDR2 is SVGAGI in the germline V gene. The ends lost 3 bases at V and 8 bases at J; junction bases unmatched: 5. The CDR3 bases are TGTGCCAGCAGTTATGGACAGGGACTAGAAAAACTGTTTTTT. It yields the protein CASSYGQGLEKLFF.

This clone was detected once. The chain recombines TRBV6-1 with TRBJ2-3, with 8 bases identical to TRBD1. The J segment lost 4 bases and the V segment lost 7 bases, leaving 10 bases of the junction unmatched. Germline V gene lookup returns CDR1 MNHNS and CDR2 SASEGT. This CDR3 spans 15 amino acids. CDR3 residues: CASKPGTGGPDTQYF. The CDR3, as DNA: TGTGCCAGCAAACCCGGGACAGGAGGACCAGATACGCAGTATTTT.

V gene TRBV27 combines with J gene TRBJ2-3, with unresolved D. The CDR3 is 15 residues long. Germline CDR1 and CDR2: MNHEY and SMNVEV (reference sequence). Trimming cost V 1 base and J 2 bases, with 10 bases left between them. In nucleotides, the CDR3 is TGTGCCAGCAGTTTATTCTCGAGTGCCACAGATACGCAGTATTTT. Residues: CASSLFSSATDTQYF.

The chain uses TRBV7-6 and TRBJ2-1; 8 nucleotides align to TRBD1. This CDR3 is 17 amino acids long. V dropped 3 bases and J dropped 5; count of bases not matched to a gene: 12. From germline, CDR1 is SGHVS and CDR2 FNYEAQ. The CDR3 nucleotides are TGTGCCAGCAGCTTCAACCGAGGGACAGGACTAAACAATGAGCAGTTCTTC. Translating gives CASSFNRGTGLNNEQFF.